This T cell receptor (beta chain) derives from a study of beta chain features in type 1 diabetes. Study-level points and caveats: Type 1 diabetes patients showed a moderate but significant shortening of TCRB CDR3s in all four CD4+ subsets. There was a possibility that cDNA sequencing over-represented cells with high TCR expression. Within the patient group, naive, central memory and Treg TCRB repertoires appeared more similar to each other than within healthy donors.

V trimming: 4 bases; J trimming: 4 bases; junction bases outside the gene matches: 4. The CDR3 is made up of 14 amino acids. Germline CDR1 SGHVS, CDR2 FQNEAQ. Of the isolated RNA, all was reverse transcribed, and so the sequenced material was expressed TCRB transcripts. TCRdb's table, derived via immunoSEQ multiplex PCR, lists solely in-frame clones and lacks some. In the table there are 640,000 or so clones, under 15% of which are singletons. This clone was observed a handful of times. As yet, its antigen is unknown. Input material: naive CD4+ T cells from blood. This receptor was identified in a man younger than 30 with type 1 diabetes. The V and J genes are TRBV7-8 and TRBJ2-1; 7 nucleotides line up with TRBD1. CDR3 DNA: TGTGCCAGCAGCTGGATGGGACAGTACAATGAGCAGTTCTTC. Its protein is CASSWMGQYNEQFF.